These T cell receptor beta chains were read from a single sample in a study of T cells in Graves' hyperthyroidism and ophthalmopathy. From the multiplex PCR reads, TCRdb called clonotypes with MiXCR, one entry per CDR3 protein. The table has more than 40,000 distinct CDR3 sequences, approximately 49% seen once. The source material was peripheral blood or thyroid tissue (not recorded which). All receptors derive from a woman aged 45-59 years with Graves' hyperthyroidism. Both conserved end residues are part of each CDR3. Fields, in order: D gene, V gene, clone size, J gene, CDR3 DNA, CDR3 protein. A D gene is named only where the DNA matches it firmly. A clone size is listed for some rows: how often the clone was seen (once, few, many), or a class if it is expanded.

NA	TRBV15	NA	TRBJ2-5	TGTGCCACCGGGGGCGCATGGGGGACCCAGTACTTC	CATGGAWGTQYF
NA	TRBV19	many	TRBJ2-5	TGTGCCAGTAGCACAGGGAAAGAGACCCAGTACTTC	CASSTGKETQYF
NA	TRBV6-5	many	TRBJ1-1	TGTGCCAGCAGTTACCCGGGCACAACAGAAGCTTTCTTT	CASSYPGTTEAFF
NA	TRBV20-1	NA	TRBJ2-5	TGCAGTGCTATTGCCGGTACTAGCCGGGAGACCCAGTACTTC	CSAIAGTSRETQYF
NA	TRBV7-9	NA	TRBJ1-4	TGTGCCAGCAGCTTCGCGCGGGGAGCTGAAAGACTGTTTTTT	CASSFARGAERLFF
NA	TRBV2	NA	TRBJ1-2	TGTGCCAGCAGTGAGAGGGAAAACTATGGCTTCACCTTC	CASSERENYGFTF
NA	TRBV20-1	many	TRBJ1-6	TGCAGTGCTAGAGGGGCCGGGACGGGTAATTCACCCCTCCACTTT	CSARGAGTGNSPLHF
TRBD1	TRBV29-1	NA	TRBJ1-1	TGCAGCGTTACCGGGACAGGGGGCACTGAAGCTTTCTTT	CSVTGTGGTEAFF
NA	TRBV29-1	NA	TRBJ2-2	TGCAGCGTCGGCCCAGGGGAGCTGTTTTTT	CSVGPGELFF
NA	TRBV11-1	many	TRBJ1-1	TGTGCCAGCAGCTTAGCAGGACATCTGAACACTGAAGCTTTCTTT	CASSLAGHLNTEAFF
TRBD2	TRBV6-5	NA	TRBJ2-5	TGTGCCAGCAGTACCGGACTAGCGGTCCAAGAGACCCAGTACTTC	CASSTGLAVQETQYF
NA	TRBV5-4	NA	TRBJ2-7	TGTGCCAGCAGCCAAGTCGGGGATTACGAGCAGTACTTC	CASSQVGDYEQYF
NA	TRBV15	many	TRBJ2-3	TGTGCCACGAGTGCCTCCTTCACAGATACGCAGTATTTT	CATSASFTDTQYF
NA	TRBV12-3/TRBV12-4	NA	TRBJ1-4	TGTGCCAGCATCCCGCAGGCGCCGAATGAAAAACTGTTTTTT	CASIPQAPNEKLFF
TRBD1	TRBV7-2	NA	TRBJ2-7	TGTGCCAGCAGCTCGGCCGGGACAGGGGCCTACGAGCAGTACTTC	CASSSAGTGAYEQYF
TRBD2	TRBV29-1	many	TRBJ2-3	TGCAGCGTTGTTACTAGCGGGATCACAGATACGCAGTATTTT	CSVVTSGITDTQYF
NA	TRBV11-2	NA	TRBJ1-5	TGTGCCAGCAGCCCGGGCCGGGGGGGGGATCAGCCCCAGCATTTT	CASSPGRGGDQPQHF
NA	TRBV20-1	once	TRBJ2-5	TGCAGTGCGGAGAGGGCGGAGGAGACCCAGTACTTC	CSAERAEETQYF
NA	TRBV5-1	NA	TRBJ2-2	TGCGCCAGCAGCTTGGAAGGGGGGTCGAACACCGGGGAGCTATTTTTT	CASSLEGGSNTGELFF
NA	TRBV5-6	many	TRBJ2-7	TGTGCCAGCAGCTTGCCCGACACCTCCATATACTACGAGCAGTACTTC	CASSLPDTSIYYEQYF
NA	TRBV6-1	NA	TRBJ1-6	TGTGCCAGCAGTTCCCGGACAGATTTCATGAGCTCCTATAATTCACCCCTCCACTTT	CASSSRTDFMSSYNSPLHF
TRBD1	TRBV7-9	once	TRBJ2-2	TGTGCCAGCAGCTTAACAGGGGGAGGCGGGGAGCTGTTTTTT	CASSLTGGGGELFF
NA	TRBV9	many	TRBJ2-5	TGTGCCAGCAGCGTAGGGACTCTCGGAGAGACCCAGTACTTC	CASSVGTLGETQYF
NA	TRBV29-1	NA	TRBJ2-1	TGCAGCGTTCTTCCGGGACAAGAGTTCAATGAGCAGTTCTTC	CSVLPGQEFNEQFF
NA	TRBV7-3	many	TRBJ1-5	TGTGCCAGCAGCCCGATTAGGAGCAATCAGCCCCAGCATTTT	CASSPIRSNQPQHF
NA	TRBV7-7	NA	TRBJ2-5	TGTGCTAGCAGCAGAACACGGTCCCGCGGGACCCAGTACTTC	CASSRTRSRGTQYF
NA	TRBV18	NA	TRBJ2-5	TGTGCCAGCTCACCTCAGGAGGGACATGAGTACTTC	CASSPQEGHEYF
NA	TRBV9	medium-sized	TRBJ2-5	TGTGCCAGCAGCGCATGGGGTGAGACCCAGTACTTC	CASSAWGETQYF
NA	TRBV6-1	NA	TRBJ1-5	TGTGCCAGCAGTGTTGTGTCGCCCCACCGCAATCAGCCCCAGCATTTT	CASSVVSPHRNQPQHF
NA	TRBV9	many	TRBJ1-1	TGTGCCAGCAGCGTCGGTGGGCAGGGGATTAAGAACACTGAAGCTTTCTTT	CASSVGGQGIKNTEAFF
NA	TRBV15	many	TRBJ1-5	TGTGCCACCAGCAGAGAGCGCAGGGCCGGTCAGCCCCAGCATTTT	CATSRERRAGQPQHF
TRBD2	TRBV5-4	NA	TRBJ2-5	TGTGCCAGCAGTTCCCGGACTAGCGGGAGCAGGGAGACCCAGTACTTC	CASSSRTSGSRETQYF
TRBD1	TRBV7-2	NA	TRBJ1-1	TGTGCCAGCAGCTTCCCGGGACAGCCATCGAGCGAGGCATTT	CASSFPGQPSSEAF
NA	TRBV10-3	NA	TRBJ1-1	TGTGCCATCAGGTATTCCATGAACACTGAAGCTTTCTTT	CAIRYSMNTEAFF
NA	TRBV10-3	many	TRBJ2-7	TGTGCCGCGAAACCCCGGGACGCATCCTACGAGCAGTACTTC	CAAKPRDASYEQYF
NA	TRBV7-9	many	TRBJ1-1	TGTGCCAGCAGCTTAACATCGGACACTGAAGCTTTCTTT	CASSLTSDTEAFF
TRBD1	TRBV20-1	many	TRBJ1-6	TGCGGATCGGGACAGGCGATATATTCACCCCTCCACTTT	CGSGQAIYSPLHF
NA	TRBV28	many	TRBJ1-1	TGTGCCAGCAGCTCCACAGGGAGAACTGAAGCTTTCTTT	CASSSTGRTEAFF
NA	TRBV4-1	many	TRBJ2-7	TGCGCCAGCAGCCACGTGGCGGGGGCGCCGGGCGAGCAGTACTTC	CASSHVAGAPGEQYF
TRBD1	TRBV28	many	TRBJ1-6	TGTGCCAGCAGATCGGGACAGGCAATAGGTTCACCCCTCCACTTT	CASRSGQAIGSPLHF
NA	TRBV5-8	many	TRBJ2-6	TGTGCCAGCAGCTTGGCCCCCCTAGCCCAGAACGTCCTGACTTTC	CASSLAPLAQNVLTF
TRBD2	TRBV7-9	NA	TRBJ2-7	TGTGCCAGCAACCGCGGGAGCTACGAGCAGTACTTC	CASNRGSYEQYF
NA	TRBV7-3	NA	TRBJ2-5	NA	CASSRTPKLWLHLRF
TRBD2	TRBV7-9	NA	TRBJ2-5	TGTGCCAGCAGCGTAGATAGCGGGACAGAGACCCAGTACTTC	CASSVDSGTETQYF
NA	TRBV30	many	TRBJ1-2	TGTGCCTGGAGTGTAACCACTCGTCATGGCTACACCTTC	CAWSVTTRHGYTF
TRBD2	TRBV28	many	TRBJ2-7	TGTGCCACAGCAGTTAGTAGCGGGAGTTACGAGCAGTACTTC	CATAVSSGSYEQYF
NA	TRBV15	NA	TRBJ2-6	TGTGCCACCAGCAGAGCGGGGTCTGGGGCCAACGTCCTGACTTTC	CATSRAGSGANVLTF
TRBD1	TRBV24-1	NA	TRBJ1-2	TGTGCCACCAGTGATCCCGCTGACAGGGAGGTTGGCTACACCTTC	CATSDPADREVGYTF
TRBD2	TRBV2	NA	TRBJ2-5	TGTGCCAGCAACGGAGGACTAGCGGGAGTTGGGGAGACCCAGTACTTC	CASNGGLAGVGETQYF
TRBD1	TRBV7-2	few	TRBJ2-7	TGTGCCAGCAGCTCATACAGGGGCCCTAATTACGAGCAGTACTTC	CASSSYRGPNYEQYF
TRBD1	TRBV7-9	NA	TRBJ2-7	TGTGCCAGCAGCGGAGGGACAGGGGCCGTCGAGCAGTACTTC	CASSGGTGAVEQYF
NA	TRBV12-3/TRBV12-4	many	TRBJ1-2	TGTGCCAGCAGTTTAGTCCGGGAATATGGCTACACCTTC	CASSLVREYGYTF
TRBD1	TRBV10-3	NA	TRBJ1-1	TGTGCCATCAGCACGGGACAGGGGGCCACTGAAGCTTTCTTT	CAISTGQGATEAFF
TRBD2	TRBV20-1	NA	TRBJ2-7	TGCAGTGCTAGTGGACTAGCGGGAGTCCCCGAGCAGTACTTC	CSASGLAGVPEQYF
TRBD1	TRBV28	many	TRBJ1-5	TGTGCCAGCAGCAAGGACAGGGGGCATCAGCCCCAGCATTTT	CASSKDRGHQPQHF